The clone carrying this T cell receptor (beta chain) was seen once. Its matching antigen is unknown. The data are from a study of regulatory T cells in long-lasting Graves disease. Regarding the study as a whole: Under persistent disease, TRBV28, TRBJ1-2 and TRBJ2-5 were used preferentially. Relative to newly diagnosed Graves' patients, persistent ones had lower TCR diversity.

Time point denoted: persistent/refractory GD, antithyroid drugs over 5 years with positive TRAb. With RNA extracted from PBMCs as input, the TCR library was made. The patients were enrolled through endocrinology in Xi'an, China. Relying on iRepertoire HTBI primers and Arm-PCR of CDR3 regions, the team built TCR beta libraries. Authors' data handling: The samples included 60 to 65 TRBV and roughly 14 TRBJ segments. TCRdb independently ran MiXCR on the multiplex PCR reads; one entry per CDR3 protein. V and J calls and clone size were set by TCRdb, not the authors. The table lists fewer than 600,000 distinct CDR3 sequences, about 22% of them singletons, with about an eighth in the top ten. Germline lookup yields CDR1 SGHVS and CDR2 FQNEAQ. The germline V and J ends were trimmed by 2 bases and 4 bases, with 8 bases remaining between them. The CDR3 runs to 13 residues.

V is TRBV7-8 and J is TRBJ1-1, with D unresolved. This TCR was recovered from a female donor with Graves disease. The sample in question was peripheral blood mononuclear cells (PBMCs), obtained when the disease was refractory, from a patient treated with antithyroid drugs. The CDR3 protein is CASSLFRSTEAFF. Written as DNA, the CDR3 is TGTGCCAGCAGCTTATTTAGGAGCACTGAAGCTTTCTTT.